The 20 T cell receptor beta chains below were found in one sample sequenced in a study of cytomegalovirus exposure and HLA in healthy donors. This PCR relied on a set of 60 Vbeta primers and 13 Jbeta primers. Measured with immunoSEQ multiplex PCR; TCRdb has only the in-frame clones, and not every one. This sample carries some 170,000 clones, approximately 80% of them seen once, and the ten largest clones take roughly a tenth. The sample taken for sequencing was PBMCs. Receptor source: a man aged 50 or older in good health and CMV-seropositive.

The genes are TRBV5-4 and TRBJ2-5, with a tentative D call TRBD1 (5 bases). There are 13 residues in the CDR3. Germline loops: CDR1 SGHNT, CDR2 YYREEE (reference sequence). Trimming shortened V by 4 bases and J by 4 bases, and 11 bases separated the two germline ends. The CDR3: CASSPVGPETQYF. The CDR3 DNA is TGTGCCAGCAGCCCGGTGGGGCCAGAGACCCAGTACTTC.

The chain has TRBV9 and TRBJ2-1; 11 bases are shared with TRBD2. The V and J ends lost 8 bases and 5 bases, in that order; junction bases with no gene match: 3. The CDR3 covers 13 residues. Germline V gene data show CDR1 as SGDLS and CDR2 as YYNGEE. CDR3 loop: CASTSGGDNEQFF. CDR3 in DNA: TGTGCCAGTACTAGCGGGGGAGACAATGAGCAGTTCTTC.

CDR3 loop: CASSPETVNTEAFF. The CDR3 coding sequence is TGTGCCAGCTCACCAGAGACAGTAAACACTGAAGCTTTCTTT. The V call is TRBV18, the J call TRBJ1-1, with D perhaps matching TRBD1 (5 bases). The CDR3 extends over 14 amino acids. Trimming took off 2 bases at V and 2 bases at J, with 9 bases between the two ends. Germline V gene sequence: CDR1 KGHSH, CDR2 LQKENI.

This rearrangement joins TRBV6-6 to TRBJ2-7; TRBD1 aligns across 8 bases. The CDR3 sequence is 14 residues long. The trim removed 5 bases at V and 7 bases at J, leaving 10 bases unmatched. The germline V gene encodes CDR1 MNHNY and CDR2 SVGAGI (reference sequence). The CDR3 protein is CASSQDRVLGEQYF. The CDR3 bases are TGTGCCAGCAGTCAGGACAGGGTGCTGGGGGAGCAGTACTTC.

The chain carries TRBV18 and TRBJ1-2, with D perhaps matching TRBD1 (6 bases). Germline loops: CDR1 KGHSH, CDR2 LQKENI. Trimming pared 2 bases from V and 4 bases from J, leaving 11 bases between. The CDR3 is 14 residues long. The CDR3 DNA follows: TGTGCCAGCTCACCAGCAGGGGATGGCTATGGCTACACCTTC. The encoded protein is CASSPAGDGYGYTF.

The rearrangement joins TRBV28 to TRBJ2-7, with TRBD2 matching 13 bases. Germline V gene lookup returns CDR1 MDHEN and CDR2 SYDVKM. Germline trimming cut 2 bases from V and 3 bases from J; bases unmatched to any gene: 16. The CDR3 is made up of 20 amino acids. CDR3 loop: CASSLPGTSGESRDVYEQYF. As DNA, the CDR3 is TGTGCCAGCAGTTTACCCGGGACTAGCGGGGAATCAAGAGACGTCTACGAGCAGTACTTC.

The chain joins TRBV11-2 to TRBJ2-3; a possible D gene is TRBD2 (7 bases). This CDR3 is built from 17 residues. CDR1 is SGHAT and CDR2 is FQNNGV in the germline V gene. The ends were cut back, 5 bases at V and 6 bases at J, with 24 bases in the middle. The CDR3 region is CASSRGVDGGRGDTQYF. The CDR3 DNA reads as TGTGCCAGCAGCCGGGGGGTGGACGGGGGCCGAGGGGATACGCAGTATTTT.

There are a few counts of this clone. J is TRBJ1-5 and V is TRBV2, with a weak D call TRBD1 (6 bases). V lost 6 bases and J lost 0, with 9 bases in between. The germline gives CDR1 SNHLY, CDR2 FYNNEI. The CDR3 has 14 amino acids. The CDR3 DNA sequence: TGTGCCAGCAGACGGGACAATAGCAATCAGCCCCAGCATTTT. Translated, it gives CASRRDNSNQPQHF.

This clone has only a few counts. The rearrangement joins TRBV18 to TRBJ1-1; 8 nucleotides agree with TRBD1. This CDR3 is 17 amino acids long. J lost 2 bases, V lost 0 bases, and 8 bases had no gene match. Germline-derived CDR1 and CDR2 are KGHSH and LQKENI. The CDR3 here is CASSPPNRDRYNTEAFF. The CDR3, as DNA: TGTGCCAGCTCACCACCTAACCGGGACAGGTATAACACTGAAGCTTTCTTT.

V and J are TRBV7-3 and TRBJ2-6; 8 bases match TRBD1. The CDR3 consists of 18 residues. The germline V gene encodes CDR1 SGHTA and CDR2 FQGTGA. Trimming cost V 5 bases and J 0 bases; bases outside gene matches: 9. The CDR3 region is CASSGDGTGHSGANVLTF. Written as DNA, the CDR3 is TGTGCCAGCAGCGGAGATGGGACAGGCCACTCTGGGGCCAACGTCCTGACTTTC.

The chain uses TRBV29-1 and TRBJ2-7, with 8 nucleotides matching TRBD1. CDR1 and CDR2 from the germline V gene are SQVTM and ANQGSEA. V dropped 3 bases and J dropped 9; count of bases not matched to a gene: 7. The CDR3 is 12 amino acids. The CDR3 here is CSVDHGQGGQYF. Written as DNA, the CDR3 is TGCAGCGTTGACCACGGACAGGGCGGGCAGTACTTC.

DNA for the CDR3: TGCAGCGTTGAAACTAGCGGGAGACCAGATACGCAGTATTTT. Translated, it gives CSVETSGRPDTQYF. This sequence joins TRBV29-1 and TRBJ2-3; TRBD2 matches at 11 bases. In germline, CDR1 is SQVTM, CDR2 ANQGSEA. Trimming removed 2 bases from V and 4 bases from J; junction bases left unmatched: 2. The CDR3 is 14 residues long.

The V and J genes are TRBV7-2 and TRBJ1-2, with D perhaps matching TRBD1 (6 bases). Germline V gene sequence: CDR1 SGHTA, CDR2 FQGNSA. With 3 bases removed from V and 8 bases from J, the gap between germline ends came to 10 bases. This CDR3 is 12 amino acids long. CDR3 sequence: CASSFTGYGYTF. The DNA for the CDR3 is TGTGCCAGCAGCTTCACAGGGTACGGCTACACCTTC.

The V gene is TRBV5-6, the J gene TRBJ2-1, with TRBD2 identical over 14 bases. Trimming removed 4 bases from V and 7 bases from J; junction bases left unmatched: 7. The CDR3 runs 16 residues. Per germline, CDR1 SGHDT and CDR2 YYEEEE. The CDR3 loop is CASSPGLAGDLNEQFF. The CDR3 DNA is TGTGCCAGCAGCCCGGGACTAGCGGGAGACTTAAATGAGCAGTTCTTC. The whole variable domain, remainder taken from reference TRBV5-6 and TRBJ2-1, is DAGVTQSPTHLIKTRGQQVTLRCSPKSGHDTVSWYQQALGQGPQFIFQYYEEEERQRGNFPDRFSGHQFPNYSSELNVNALLLGDSALYLCASSPGLAGDLNEQFFGPGTRLTVL.

The V gene is TRBV12-1, the J gene TRBJ2-5; TRBD2, the table's D call, was not compared with the DNA. TRBV12-1 is flagged as a pseudogene. CDR3 size: 19 residues. The CDR3, as DNA: TGTGCCAAGACGTTCGGGACTAGCGAAGAGGGGGGGGAACAAGAGACCCAGTACTTC. Amino acid sequence: CAKTFGTSEEGGEQETQYF.

J is TRBJ1-1 and V is TRBV7-9; D might be TRBD1 (5 bases). This CDR3 contains 13 residues. Germline V CDR1 and CDR2: SEHNR, FQNEAQ (reference sequence). Trimming took off 5 bases at V and 5 bases at J, with 12 bases between the two ends. This chain's CDR3 is CASSPWGGTEAFF. The CDR3 DNA reads as TGTGCCAGCAGCCCATGGGGGGGTACTGAAGCTTTCTTT. The variable domain in full, completed from reference TRBV7-9 and TRBJ1-1, reads DTGVSQNPRHKITKRGQNVTFRCDPISEHNRLYWYRQTLGQGPEFLTYFQNEAQLEKSRLLSDRFSAERPKGSFSTLEIQRTEQGDSAMYLCASSPWGGTEAFFGQGTRLTVV.

This chain joins TRBV15 and TRBJ1-2; D gene uncertain. The V end was cut by 0 bases, the J end by 8 bases, with 10 bases between. CDR1 is LNHNV and CDR2 is YYDKDF in the germline V gene (reference sequence). CDR3 length: 13 amino acids. The CDR3 sequence is CATSREGDWGYTF. In DNA, the CDR3 is TGTGCCACCAGCAGAGAGGGAGACTGGGGCTACACCTTC.

The chain combines TRBV7-2 with TRBJ1-3; TRBD1 is a possible D gene (6 bases). This CDR3 comprises 16 residues. Germline V gives CDR1 SGHTA, CDR2 FQGNSA. Trimming shortened V by 0 bases and J by 4 bases, and 13 bases separated the two germline ends. The chain's CDR3 is CASSLAAGAQGNTIYF. Here the CDR3 DNA reads TGTGCCAGCAGCTTAGCGGCAGGGGCTCAGGGAAACACCATATATTTT.

The V call is TRBV11-2, the J call TRBJ1-1, with 7 bases lining up with TRBD1. This CDR3 spans 12 amino acids. Germline trimming cut 4 bases from V and 7 bases from J; bases unmatched to any gene: 3. Germline CDR1 SGHAT, CDR2 FQNNGV. CDR3 loop: CASSYRDSEAFF. The CDR3 nucleotides read TGTGCCAGCAGCTACCGGGACAGTGAAGCTTTCTTT. Based on the CDR3 plus reference TRBV11-2 and TRBJ1-1, the full variable domain is EAGVAQSPRYKIIEKRQSVAFWCNPISGHATLYWYQQILGQGPKLLIQFQNNGVVDDSQLPKDRFSAERLKGVDSTLKIQPAKLEDSAVYLCASSYRDSEAFFGQGTRLTVV.

J is TRBJ2-7 and V is TRBV25-1, with 12 bases aligning to TRBD1. After removal of 4 bases from V and 7 bases from J, the junction contained 8 bases not matched to a gene. The CDR3 contains 15 residues. Per germline, CDR1 MGHDK and CDR2 SYGVNS. The CDR3 region is CASSGGTGGPLEQYF. CDR3 bases: TGTGCCAGCAGTGGCGGGACAGGGGGCCCTTTGGAGCAGTACTTC.